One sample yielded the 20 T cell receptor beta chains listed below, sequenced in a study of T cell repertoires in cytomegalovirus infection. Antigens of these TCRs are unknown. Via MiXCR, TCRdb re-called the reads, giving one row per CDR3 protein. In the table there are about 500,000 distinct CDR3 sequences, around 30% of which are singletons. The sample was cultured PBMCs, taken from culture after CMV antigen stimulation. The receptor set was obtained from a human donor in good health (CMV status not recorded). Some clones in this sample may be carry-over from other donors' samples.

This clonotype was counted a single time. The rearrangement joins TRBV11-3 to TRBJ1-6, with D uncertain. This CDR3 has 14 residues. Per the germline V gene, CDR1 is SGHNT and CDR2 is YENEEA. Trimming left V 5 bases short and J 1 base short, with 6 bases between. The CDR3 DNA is TGTGCCAGCAGCATCGTATCCTATAATTCACCCCTCCACTTT. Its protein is CASSIVSYNSPLHF.

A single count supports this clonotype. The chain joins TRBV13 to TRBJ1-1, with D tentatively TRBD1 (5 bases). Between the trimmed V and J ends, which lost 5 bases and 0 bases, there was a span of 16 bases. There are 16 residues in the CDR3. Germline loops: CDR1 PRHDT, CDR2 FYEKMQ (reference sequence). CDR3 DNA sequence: TGTGCCAGCAGCCCCTCCCCGACAGCCATGAACACTGAAGCTTTCTTT. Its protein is CASSPSPTAMNTEAFF.

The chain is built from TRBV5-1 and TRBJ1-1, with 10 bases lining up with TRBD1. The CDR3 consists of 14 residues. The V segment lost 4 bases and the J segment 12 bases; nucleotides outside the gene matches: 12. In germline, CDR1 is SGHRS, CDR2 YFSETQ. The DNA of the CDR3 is TGCGCCAGCAGCCGTGGACAGGGGGAAGGGGCGACTTTCTTT. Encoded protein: CASSRGQGEGATFF.

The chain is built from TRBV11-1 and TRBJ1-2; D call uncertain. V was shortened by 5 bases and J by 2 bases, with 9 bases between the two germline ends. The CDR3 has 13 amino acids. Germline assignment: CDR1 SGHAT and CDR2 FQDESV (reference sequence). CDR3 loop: CASSPQRNYGYTF. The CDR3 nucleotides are TGTGCCAGCAGCCCACAGAGGAACTATGGCTACACCTTC.

CDR3: CASRSFGTGGSSPLHF. The CDR3 nucleotides are TGTGCCAGCAGGTCCTTCGGGACAGGGGGGAGCTCACCCCTCCACTTT. V usage is TRBV6-8 and J usage is TRBJ1-6; TRBD1 aligns across 11 bases. The CDR3 consists of 16 residues. The germline V gene has CDR1 MNHGY and CDR2 SAAAGT. The V gene end was trimmed by 6 bases and the J gene end by 10 bases; junction bases not matched to a gene: 11.

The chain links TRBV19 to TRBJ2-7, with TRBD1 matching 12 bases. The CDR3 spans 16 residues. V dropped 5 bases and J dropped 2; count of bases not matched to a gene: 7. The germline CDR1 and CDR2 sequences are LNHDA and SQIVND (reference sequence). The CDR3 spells CASSQGTGGAAYEQYF. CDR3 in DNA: TGTGCCAGTAGTCAAGGGACAGGGGGCGCGGCCTACGAGCAGTACTTC. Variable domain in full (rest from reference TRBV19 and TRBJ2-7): DGGITQSPKYLFRKEGQNVTLSCEQNLNHDAMYWYRQDPGQGLRLIYYSQIVNDFQKGDIAEGYSVSREKKESFPLTVTSAQKNPTAFYLCASSQGTGGAAYEQYFGPGTRLTVT.

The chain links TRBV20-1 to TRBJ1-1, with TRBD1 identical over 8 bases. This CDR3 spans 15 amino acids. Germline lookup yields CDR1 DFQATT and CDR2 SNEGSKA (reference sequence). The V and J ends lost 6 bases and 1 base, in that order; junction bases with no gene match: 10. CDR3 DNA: TGCAGTGCCTGGGACAGGCCCTTACAGAACACTGAAGCTTTCTTT. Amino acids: CSAWDRPLQNTEAFF.

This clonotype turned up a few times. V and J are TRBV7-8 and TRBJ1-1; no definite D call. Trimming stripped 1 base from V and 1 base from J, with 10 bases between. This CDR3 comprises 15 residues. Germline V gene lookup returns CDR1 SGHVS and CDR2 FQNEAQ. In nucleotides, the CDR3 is TGTGCCAGCAGCTTAGTTCGCTACTCGAACACTGAAGCTTTCTTT. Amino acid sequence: CASSLVRYSNTEAFF.

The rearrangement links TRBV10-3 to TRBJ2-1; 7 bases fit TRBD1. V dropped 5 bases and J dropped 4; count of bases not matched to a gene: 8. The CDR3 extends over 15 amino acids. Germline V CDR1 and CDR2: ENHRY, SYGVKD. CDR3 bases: TGTGCCATCAGTCTACCGACAGGGACATACAATGAGCAGTTCTTC. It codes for CAISLPTGTYNEQFF.

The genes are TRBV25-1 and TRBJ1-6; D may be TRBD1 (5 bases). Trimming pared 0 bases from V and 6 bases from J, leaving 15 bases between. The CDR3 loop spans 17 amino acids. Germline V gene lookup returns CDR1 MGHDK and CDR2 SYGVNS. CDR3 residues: CASSEYGQGMGNSPLHF. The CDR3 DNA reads TGTGCCAGCAGTGAATATGGACAAGGGATGGGTAATTCACCCCTCCACTTT.

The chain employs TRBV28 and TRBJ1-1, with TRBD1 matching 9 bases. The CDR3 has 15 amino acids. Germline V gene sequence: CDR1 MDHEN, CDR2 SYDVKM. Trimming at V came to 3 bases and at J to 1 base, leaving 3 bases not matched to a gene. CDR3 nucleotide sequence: TGTGCCAGCAGTTTGGTGGACAGGGGGAACACTGAAGCTTTCTTT. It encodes CASSLVDRGNTEAFF.

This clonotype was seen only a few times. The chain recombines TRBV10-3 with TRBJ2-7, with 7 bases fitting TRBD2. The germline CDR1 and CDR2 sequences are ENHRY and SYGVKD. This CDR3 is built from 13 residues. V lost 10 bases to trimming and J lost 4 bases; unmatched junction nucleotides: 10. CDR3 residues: CATATSAPYEQYF. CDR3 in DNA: TGTGCCACCGCAACTAGCGCGCCGTACGAGCAGTACTTC.

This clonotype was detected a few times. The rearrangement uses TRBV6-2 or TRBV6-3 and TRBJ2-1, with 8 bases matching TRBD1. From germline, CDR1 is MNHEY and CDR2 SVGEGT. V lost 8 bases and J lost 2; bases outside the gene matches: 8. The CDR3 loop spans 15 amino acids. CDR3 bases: TGTGCCAGCCGACGGGGGACAGGTCCCTACAATGAGCAGTTCTTC. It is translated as CASRRGTGPYNEQFF.

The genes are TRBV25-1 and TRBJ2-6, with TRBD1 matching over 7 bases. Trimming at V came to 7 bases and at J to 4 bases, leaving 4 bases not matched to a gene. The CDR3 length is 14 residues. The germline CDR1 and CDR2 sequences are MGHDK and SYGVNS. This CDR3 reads CASIDREGANVLTF. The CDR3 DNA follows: TGTGCCAGCATAGACAGGGAAGGGGCCAACGTCCTGACTTTC.

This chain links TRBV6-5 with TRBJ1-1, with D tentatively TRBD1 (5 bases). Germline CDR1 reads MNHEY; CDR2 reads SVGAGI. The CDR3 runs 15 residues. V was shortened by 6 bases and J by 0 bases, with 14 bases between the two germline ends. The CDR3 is CASSSWGKMNTEAFF. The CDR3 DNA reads TGTGCCAGCAGCTCTTGGGGCAAAATGAACACTGAAGCTTTCTTT.

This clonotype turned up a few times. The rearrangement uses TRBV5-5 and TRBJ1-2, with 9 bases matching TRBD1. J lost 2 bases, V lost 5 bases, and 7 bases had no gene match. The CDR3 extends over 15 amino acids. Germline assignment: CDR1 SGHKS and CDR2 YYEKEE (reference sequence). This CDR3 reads CASSSPGQGNYGYTF. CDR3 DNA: TGTGCCAGCAGTTCACCGGGACAGGGCAACTATGGCTACACCTTC.

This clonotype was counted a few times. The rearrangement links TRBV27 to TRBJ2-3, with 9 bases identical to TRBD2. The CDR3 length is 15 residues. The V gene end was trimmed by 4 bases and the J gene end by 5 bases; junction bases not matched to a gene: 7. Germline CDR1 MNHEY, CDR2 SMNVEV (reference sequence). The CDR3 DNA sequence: TGTGCCAGCAGTTCGACTAGCGGAAGGGGAGATACGCAGTATTTT. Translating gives CASSSTSGRGDTQYF.

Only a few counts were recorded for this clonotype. As DNA, the CDR3 is TGTGCCAGCCGGCTAGCGGGAGTCTCCTACGAGCAGTACTTC. Encoded protein: CASRLAGVSYEQYF. The V call is TRBV15, the J call TRBJ2-7, with 10 nucleotides matching TRBD2. V lost 10 bases, J lost 0 bases, and 6 bases stayed unmatched. The CDR3 spans 14 residues. From germline, CDR1 is LNHNV and CDR2 YYDKDF (reference sequence). Looking up the rest from reference TRBV15 and TRBJ2-7 gives the full variable domain: DAMVIQNPRYQVTQFGKPVTLSCSQTLNHNVMYWYQQKSSQAPKLLFHYYDKDFNNEADTPDNFQSRRPNTSFCFLDIRSPGLGDTAMYLCASRLAGVSYEQYFGPGTRLTVT.

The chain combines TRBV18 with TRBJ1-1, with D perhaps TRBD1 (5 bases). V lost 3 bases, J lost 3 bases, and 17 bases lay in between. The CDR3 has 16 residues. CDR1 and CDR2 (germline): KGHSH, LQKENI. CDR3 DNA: TGTGCCAGCTCACCTTCAGCACGGGGACTAGACACTGAAGCTTTCTTT. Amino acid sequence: CASSPSARGLDTEAFF.

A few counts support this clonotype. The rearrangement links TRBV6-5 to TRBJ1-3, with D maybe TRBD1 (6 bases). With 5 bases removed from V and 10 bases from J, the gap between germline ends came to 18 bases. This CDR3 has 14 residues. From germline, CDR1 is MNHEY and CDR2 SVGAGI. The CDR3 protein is CASSAAGGSGTIYF. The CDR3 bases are TGTGCCAGCAGTGCCGCCGGGGGCAGCGGGACCATATATTTT.